The source of this TCR beta chain is a study of T cell responses to AZD1222 COVID-19 vaccine. Overall study findings and caveats: Unmutated variant regions are reportedly the target of nearly half of TCRs that are spike-specific. Repertoires were obtained only post-peak T cell response.

Trimming shortened V by 5 bases and J by 7 bases, and 15 bases separated the two germline ends. Per the germline V gene, CDR1 is PRHDT and CDR2 is FYEKMQ (reference sequence). CDR3 length: 14 amino acids. This clone showed up just once. Its antigen is still unknown. Libraries were prepared by immunoSEQ multiplex PCR; TCRdb keeps only in-frame clonotypes and omits some of them. The sample holds about 130,000 clones, 93% seen once. This sequence was found in an adult in good health. This sample comprised peripheral blood, obtained on day 0 of AZD1222 vaccination. The chain couples TRBV13 to TRBJ1-5; TRBD1 is a possible D gene (6 bases). The CDR3 is CASSPHRVPQPQHF. The CDR3 bases are TGTGCCAGCAGCCCCCACAGGGTCCCCCAGCCCCAGCATTTT.